One and the same sample provided the 27 T cell receptor beta chains below, sequenced in a study of OX40 agonist ivuxolimab in advanced cancers. Sequenced by immunoSEQ multiplex PCR; TCRdb stores in-frame clones only, minus some. This table holds around 70,000 clones, roughly 84% found once. The sample consisted of CD4+ or CD8+ T cells sorted from blood, taken in a trial of the OX40 agonist ivuxolimab. These receptors were obtained from an adult with an advanced solid tumor such as melanoma, head and neck, liver or kidney cancer.

This chain connects TRBV29-1 to TRBJ2-7; possible D gene TRBD2, 5 bases. Germline CDR1 and CDR2: SQVTM and ANQGSEA. The CDR3 length is 12 residues. V lost 0 bases, J lost 9 bases, and 12 bases lay in between. The CDR3 region is CSVEDPGVGQYF. The DNA of the CDR3 is TGCAGCGTTGAAGATCCCGGGGTCGGGCAGTACTTC.

V is TRBV6-5 and J is TRBJ1-1, with D tentatively TRBD1 (6 bases). CDR1 is MNHEY and CDR2 is SVGAGI in the germline V gene. V shed 2 bases and J shed 2 bases, with 9 bases lying between them. The CDR3 consists of 14 residues. CDR3 sequence: CASSYGGLNTEAFF. The CDR3 bases are TGTGCCAGCAGTTACGGGGGGCTTAACACTGAAGCTTTCTTT.

This rearrangement joins TRBV25-1 to TRBJ1-2; tentative D call: TRBD1 (6 bases). The germline CDR1 and CDR2 sequences are MGHDK and SYGVNS. V was pared by 5 bases and J by 8 bases, with 12 bases between. The CDR3 extends over 12 amino acids. This CDR3 reads CASSWGGLGYTF. As DNA, the CDR3 is TGTGCCAGCAGTTGGGGGGGCTTGGGCTACACCTTC.

The chain combines TRBV19 with TRBJ1-5; a possible D gene is TRBD1 (6 bases). V was trimmed by 3 bases and J by 7 bases, leaving 19 bases between them. The CDR3 is 16 amino acids. Germline V gives CDR1 LNHDA, CDR2 SQIVND (reference sequence). The CDR3 sequence: CASSIDLGGAGQPQHF. Written as DNA, the CDR3 is TGTGCCAGTAGTATCGACCTTGGGGGCGCTGGACAGCCCCAGCATTTT. Combining the CDR3 with reference TRBV19 and TRBJ1-5 gives the whole variable domain DGGITQSPKYLFRKEGQNVTLSCEQNLNHDAMYWYRQDPGQGLRLIYYSQIVNDFQKGDIAEGYSVSREKKESFPLTVTSAQKNPTAFYLCASSIDLGGAGQPQHFGDGTRLSIL.

The chain employs TRBV6-5 and TRBJ1-1; D gene unclear. V was trimmed by 6 bases and J by 3 bases, leaving 8 bases between them. Per germline, CDR1 MNHEY and CDR2 SVGAGI. This CDR3 is 12 amino acids long. This CDR3 is CASSLGHTEAFF. In nucleotides, the CDR3 is TGTGCCAGCAGCCTTGGACACACTGAAGCTTTCTTT.

The CDR3 nucleotides read TGTGCCAGCAGCGTCTTGTCCGGGATTGAGGAAAAACTGTTTTTT. This encodes CASSVLSGIEEKLFF. This chain links TRBV9 with TRBJ1-4; the D is unclear. Germline V CDR1 and CDR2: SGDLS, YYNGEE. V was trimmed by 2 bases and J by 8 bases, leaving 16 bases between them. The length of the CDR3 is 15 residues. Variable domain in full (rest from reference TRBV9 and TRBJ1-4): DSGVTQTPKHLITATGQRVTLRCSPRSGDLSVYWYQQSLDQGLQFLIQYYNGEERAKGNILERFSAQQFPDLHSELNLSSLELGDSALYFCASSVLSGIEEKLFFGSGTQLSVL.

V is TRBV19 and J is TRBJ1-6, with 8 bases identical to TRBD1. The V and J ends lost 3 bases and 7 bases, in that order; junction bases with no gene match: 11. CDR1 is LNHDA, CDR2 SQIVND, per germline (reference sequence). The CDR3 covers 17 residues. The CDR3 coding sequence is TGTGCCAGTAGTATCCCGGCCGGGACAGGATTAAATTCACCCCTCCACTTT. Amino acids: CASSIPAGTGLNSPLHF.

This rearrangement joins TRBV7-2 to TRBJ1-5, with a tentative D call TRBD1 (6 bases). The CDR3 length is 14 residues. Trimming took 4 bases from V and 1 from J, leaving 8 bases between them. CDR1 and CDR2 (germline): SGHTA, FQGNSA. This CDR3 reads CASSSGQSNQPQHF. The CDR3, as DNA: TGTGCCAGCAGCTCCGGACAGAGCAATCAGCCCCAGCATTTT.

This clone was recorded once. V usage is TRBV21-1 and J usage is TRBJ2-2. TRBV21-1 is classified as a pseudogene. The CDR3 has 17 amino acids. In nucleotides, the CDR3 is TGTGCCAGCAGCCTAGGCTCCCGGCAGGCGAACACCGGGGAGCTGTTTTTT. Translating it yields CASSLGSRQANTGELFF.

The genes are TRBV19 and TRBJ2-5; D unresolved. CDR1 LNHDA and CDR2 SQIVND come from the germline V gene (reference sequence). V dropped 2 bases and J dropped 5 bases, with 12 bases sitting between them. There are 14 residues in the CDR3. The CDR3 loop reads CASSIRPPGETQYF. The CDR3 DNA follows: TGTGCCAGTAGTATACGGCCCCCTGGGGAGACCCAGTACTTC.

The chain links TRBV14 to TRBJ2-5, with 9 bases matching TRBD1. Germline CDR1 reads SGHDN; CDR2 reads FVKESK. This CDR3 region has 14 residues. With V trimmed by 5 bases and J by 5 bases, 6 bases remained unmatched. The CDR3 loop is CASSITGGAETQYF. DNA for the CDR3: TGTGCCAGCAGCATAACAGGGGGCGCGGAGACCCAGTACTTC.

V and J are TRBV5-1 and TRBJ1-5; D ambiguous. V shed 0 bases and J shed 1 base, with 5 bases lying between them. Germline CDR1 is SGHRS and CDR2 is YFSETQ. This CDR3 region has 14 residues. The chain's CDR3 is CASSLGHSNQPQHF. CDR3 DNA: TGCGCCAGCAGCTTGGGGCACAGCAATCAGCCCCAGCATTTT.

The CDR3 reads CASTQGQDTDTQYF. CDR3 nucleotides: TGTGCCAGCACCCAGGGACAGGACACAGATACGCAGTATTTT. The chain has TRBV5-4 and TRBJ2-3; 8 positions agree with TRBD1. CDR1 SGHNT and CDR2 YYREEE come from the germline V gene (reference sequence). This CDR3 spans 14 amino acids. Trimming took 6 bases from V and 2 from J; bases not matched to a gene: 5.

This clone occurred a few times. As DNA, the CDR3 is TGTGCCAGCAGTCATAGCGGAACTAGCACAGATACGCAGTATTTT. Translating it yields CASSHSGTSTDTQYF. V gene TRBV6-6 combines with J gene TRBJ2-3; D may be TRBD2 (6 bases). V was pared by 5 bases and J by 0 bases, with 12 bases between. Germline CDR1 and CDR2: MNHNY and SVGAGI (reference sequence). CDR3 length: 15 residues.

V is TRBV7-9 and J is TRBJ1-1; D unclear. Germline values: CDR1 SEHNR, CDR2 FQNEAQ (reference sequence). The V end lost 3 bases, the J end lost 11 bases, and 13 bases lay between the germline ends. The CDR3 has 12 residues. This CDR3 reads CASSLREIRAFF. In DNA form, the CDR3 reads TGTGCCAGCAGCTTGAGGGAAATTCGCGCTTTCTTT.

The chain combines TRBV7-9 with TRBJ1-1; D is undetermined. This CDR3 spans 10 amino acids. The V gene lost 5 bases and the J gene lost 6 bases, with 4 bases spanning the gap. Germline-derived CDR1 and CDR2 are SEHNR and FQNEAQ (reference sequence). The CDR3 is CASSRSEAFF. The CDR3 nucleotides read TGTGCCAGCAGCCGGTCTGAAGCTTTCTTT.

The chain combines TRBV10-3 with TRBJ2-6; 7 nucleotides match TRBD1. Trimming took 4 bases from V and 4 from J; bases not matched to a gene: 4. The CDR3 is made up of 15 amino acids. CDR1 and CDR2 from the germline V gene are ENHRY and SYGVKD. CDR3 residues: CAISGGQIGANVLTF. The CDR3, as DNA: TGTGCCATCAGTGGGGGACAGATAGGGGCCAACGTCCTGACTTTC.

The genes are TRBV25-1 and TRBJ1-3, with 8 bases lining up with TRBD1. This CDR3 is 14 amino acids long. V was pared by 10 bases and J by 4 bases, with 9 bases of the junction left unmatched. Looked up from germline, CDR1 is MGHDK and CDR2 is SYGVNS. CDR3 region: CATPQTGVGNTIYF. The CDR3 region has the DNA TGTGCCACCCCCCAGACAGGGGTGGGAAACACCATATATTTT.

J is TRBJ2-7 and V is TRBV7-2; 9 nucleotides line up with TRBD2. With V trimmed by 5 bases and J by 1 base, 6 bases remained unmatched. The CDR3 is 15 residues long. Germline loops: CDR1 SGHTA, CDR2 FQGNSA. The CDR3 region has the DNA TGTGCCAGCAGCACCCGTAGCGGGGGTTCCTACGAGCAGTACTTC. Translating gives CASSTRSGGSYEQYF.

The V and J genes are TRBV13 and TRBJ1-2, with TRBD1 matching over 8 bases. The CDR3 consists of 15 residues. Trimming at V came to 3 bases and at J to 4 bases, leaving 7 bases not matched to a gene. The germline gives CDR1 PRHDT, CDR2 FYEKMQ (reference sequence). CDR3 residues: CASSLGQGAFYGYTF. The CDR3 DNA sequence: TGTGCCAGCAGCTTGGGGCAGGGGGCCTTCTATGGCTACACCTTC. Variable domain in full (rest from reference TRBV13 and TRBJ1-2): AAGVIQSPRHLIKEKRETATLKCYPIPRHDTVYWYQQGPGQDPQFLISFYEKMQSDKGSIPDRFSAQQFSDYHSELNMSSLELGDSALYFCASSLGQGAFYGYTFGSGTRLTVV.

This chain connects TRBV11-2 to TRBJ1-1; D remains unclear. Germline V CDR1 and CDR2: SGHAT, FQNNGV. The length of the CDR3 is 11 residues. V lost 7 bases and J lost 7, with 10 bases in between. The CDR3 bases are TGTGCCAGCATCGAGGTCGGTGAAGCTTTCTTT. It is translated as CASIEVGEAFF.

This chain uses TRBV7-8 with TRBJ2-6, with D tentatively TRBD1 (5 bases). The germline V and J ends were trimmed by 1 base and 0 bases, with 13 bases remaining between them. Germline V lookup: CDR1 SGHVS, CDR2 FQNEAQ. There are 18 residues in the CDR3. The chain's CDR3 is CASSLGLQGFSGANVLTF. CDR3 nucleotide sequence: TGTGCCAGCAGCTTAGGGTTGCAGGGTTTCTCTGGGGCCAACGTCCTGACTTTC.

The V and J genes are TRBV2 and TRBJ2-5; unclear D gene. V lost 5 bases, J lost 2 bases, and 3 bases lay in between. The CDR3 covers 11 residues. Germline CDR1 reads SNHLY; CDR2 reads FYNNEI. As DNA, the CDR3 is TGTGCCAGCAGTCCTCAAGAGACCCAGTACTTC. This translates into CASSPQETQYF.

The V gene is TRBV6-1, the J gene TRBJ1-6; TRBD1 agrees at 9 bases. CDR1 and CDR2 (germline): MNHNS, SASEGT. V shed 11 bases and J 13 bases; nucleotides not matched to a gene: 18. The CDR3 extends over 15 amino acids. The CDR3 region has the DNA TGTGCCGTCCCAAACCCCGGACAGGGGAGTTCGCCCCTCCACTTT. Residues: CAVPNPGQGSSPLHF.

This rearrangement joins TRBV7-9 to TRBJ2-7; possible D gene TRBD1, 5 bases. Per the germline V gene, CDR1 is SEHNR and CDR2 is FQNEAQ (reference sequence). Trimming took off 5 bases at V and 0 bases at J, with 14 bases between the two ends. The CDR3 contains 15 residues. DNA of the CDR3: TGTGCCAGCAGCCCCCGACAGTCTTACTCCTACGAGCAGTACTTC. Protein: CASSPRQSYSYEQYF. The full variable domain, its missing parts supplied by reference TRBV7-9 and TRBJ2-7, is DTGVSQNPRHKITKRGQNVTFRCDPISEHNRLYWYRQTLGQGPEFLTYFQNEAQLEKSRLLSDRFSAERPKGSFSTLEIQRTEQGDSAMYLCASSPRQSYSYEQYFGPGTRLTVT.

Comments on this clone: The same CDR3 also results from other DNA sequences found in this sample. The J gene is TRBJ1-5, the V gene TRBV2, with TRBD1 identical over 10 bases. The CDR3 consists of 14 residues. The junction had 1 base not matched to a gene; V was cut back by 6 bases and J by 2 bases. Germline values: CDR1 SNHLY, CDR2 FYNNEI. The CDR3, as DNA: TGTGCCAGCAGCGGACAGGGGGGCAATCAGCCCCAGCATTTT. Encoded protein: CASSGQGGNQPQHF. The full variable domain, with the rest looked up from reference TRBV2 and TRBJ1-5, is EPEVTQTPSHQVTQMGQEVILRCVPISNHLYFYWYRQILGQKVEFLVSFYNNEISEKSEIFDDQFSVERPDGSNFTLKIRSTKLEDSAMYFCASSGQGGNQPQHFGDGTRLSIL.

The chain is built from TRBV18 and TRBJ1-5; D is unclear. This CDR3 is built from 12 residues. V was trimmed by 2 bases and J by 4 bases, leaving 3 bases between them. Germline V CDR1 and CDR2: KGHSH, LQKENI. The CDR3 nucleotides read TGTGCCAGCTCACCAGGGAATCAGCCCCAGCATTTT. The encoded protein is CASSPGNQPQHF.